Listed below are T cell receptor beta chains from one sample, sequenced in a study of shared clonotypes between healthy human individuals. Clones were sequenced by immunoSEQ multiplex PCR, and TCRdb holds only the in-frame ones, with some missing. The sample lists roughly 1 million clones; more than 75% were seen once. The sample consisted of memory CD4+ T cells from PBMCs. Receptors originate from a man between 18 and 29 years old in good health. Some clones in this sample may be carry-over from other donors' samples. Each CDR3 is given with its conserved first and last residue. Each record gives: V gene, CDR3 length, J gene, clone size, D gene, CDR3 protein, CDR3 DNA. The D gene is left open where the match is weak. Only some rows state a clone size, as once, few, many or a class for expanded clones.

>TRBV9|17|TRBJ1-3|once|.
CASSVDDRVGSGNTIYF
TGTGCCAGCAGCGTAGATGACCGAGTGGGCTCTGGAAACACCATATATTTT
>TRBV7-2|17|TRBJ2-1|.|.
CASSFAFGGGRGNEQFF
TGTGCCAGCAGCTTCGCCTTTGGGGGCGGGAGAGGCAATGAGCAGTTCTTC
>TRBV10-1|13|TRBJ2-3|many|TRBD2
CASSGRATDTQYF
TGCGCCAGTAGCGGGAGGGCCACAGATACGCAGTATTTT
>TRBV28|15|TRBJ1-2|.|TRBD1
CASSLFHRGLDGYTF
TGTGCCAGCAGTTTATTCCACAGGGGATTGGATGGCTACACCTTC
>TRBV7-6|13|TRBJ2-7|once|.
CASSPPRSYEQYF
TGTGCCAGCAGCCCCCCCCGGAGCTACGAGCAGTACTTC
>TRBV7-2|15|TRBJ2-7|once|.
CASSFQTHSGYEQYF
TGTGCCAGCAGTTTCCAGACTCACTCGGGGTACGAGCAGTACTTC
>TRBV2|13|TRBJ2-1|.|TRBD1
CASSPEGAREQFF
TGTGCCAGCAGCCCTGAGGGGGCTCGGGAGCAGTTCTTC
>TRBV6-1|14|TRBJ2-7|once|TRBD1
CASSANRGSREQYF
TGTGCCAGCAGTGCTAACAGGGGCTCGCGCGAGCAGTACTTC
>TRBV6-1|13|TRBJ1-2|.|TRBD1
CASSRTGSYGYTF
TGTGCCAGCAGCAGGACAGGGAGCTATGGCTACACCTTC
>TRBV11-2|17|TRBJ2-5|.|.
CASSGDRGRGGWETQYF
TGTGCCAGCAGCGGGGATCGGGGCAGGGGAGGATGGGAGACCCAGTACTTC
>TRBV5-1|17|TRBJ2-1|few|TRBD1
CASILAPGTGGAYEQFF
TGCGCCAGCATCCTCGCCCCCGGGACAGGGGGCGCCTATGAGCAGTTCTTC
>TRBV7-3|16|TRBJ2-1|few|TRBD2
CASSLSVASGSNEQFF
TGTGCCAGCAGCTTAAGTGTTGCTAGCGGGAGCAATGAGCAGTTCTTC
>TRBV7-3|17|TRBJ2-1|.|.
CASSLRGGGAGVNEQFF
TGTGCCAGCAGCTTAAGGGGTGGCGGTGCCGGGGTGAATGAGCAGTTCTTC
>TRBV28|16|TRBJ2-3|.|.
CASSPVPRTGTDTQYF
TGTGCCAGCAGTCCCGTCCCCCGTACAGGTACAGATACGCAGTATTTT
>TRBV28|16|TRBJ1-3|.|.
CASRRFLMSSGNTIYF
TGTGCCAGCAGGCGCTTTTTAATGAGCTCTGGAAACACCATATATTTT
>TRBV18|17|TRBJ1-1|.|TRBD1
CASSPNLDRAMNTEAFF
TGTGCCAGCTCACCTAACTTAGACAGGGCTATGAACACTGAAGCTTTCTTT
>TRBV23-1|13|TRBJ1-1|.|.
CASSHERGLTGSF
TGCGCCAGCAGTCACGAACGAGGGTTGACGGGGTCATTT
>TRBV5-1|15|TRBJ2-1|.|.
CASSERSNPYNEQFF
TGCGCCAGCAGCGAACGGAGTAACCCCTACAATGAGCAGTTCTTC
>TRBV7-9|13|TRBJ2-1|once|TRBD1
CASSTGGVNEQFF
TGTGCCAGCAGCACAGGGGGAGTTAATGAGCAGTTCTTC
>TRBV10-2|17|TRBJ1-5|many|.
CASSESWGTAGNQPQHF
TGCGCCAGCAGTGAGTCGTGGGGTACTGCGGGCAATCAGCCCCAGCATTTT
>TRBV4-1|19|TRBJ2-7|.|TRBD2
CASSQLGLAGALRGYEQYF
TGCGCCAGCAGCCAATTGGGACTAGCGGGAGCACTACGGGGCTACGAGCAGTACTTC
>TRBV7-9|13|TRBJ1-1|once|TRBD1
CASSGTGGTEAFF
TGTGCCAGCAGTGGGACAGGGGGCACTGAAGCTTTCTTT
>TRBV5-1|15|TRBJ2-2|.|.
CASSLDRTNTGELFF
TGCGCCAGCAGCTTGGACAGGACAAACACCGGGGAGCTGTTTTTT
>TRBV27|15|TRBJ2-1|.|TRBD1
CASSLGQGGYNEQFF
TGTGCCAGCAGTTTGGGACAGGGCGGGTACAATGAGCAGTTCTTC
>TRBV15|13|TRBJ2-7|.|.
CATSRDGTYEQYF
TGTGCCACCAGCAGAGATGGGACATACGAGCAGTACTTC
>TRBV28|15|TRBJ2-7|many|TRBD1
CASSPPTGLSYEQYF
TGTGCCAGCAGTCCGCCGACAGGGCTCTCCTACGAGCAGTACTTC
>TRBV7-2|14|TRBJ2-7|once|TRBD2
CASRVGGSSGEQYF
TGTGCCAGCAGGGTAGGCGGGAGTTCAGGGGAGCAGTACTTC
>TRBV2|13|TRBJ1-4|.|.
CASSDRASEKLFF
TGTGCCAGCAGTGACAGGGCTAGCGAAAAACTGTTTTTT
>TRBV5-1|15|TRBJ2-5|.|.
CASSLGDAGRETQYF
TGCGCCAGCAGCTTGGGGGACGCAGGTCGGGAGACCCAGTACTTC